This T cell receptor (beta chain) came from a study of cytomegalovirus exposure and HLA in healthy donors. Study-wide context: Of over 300 genotyped donors, roughly 81% clustered with self-reported Caucasian donors.

This clone was counted a few times. Trimming shortened V by 3 bases and J by 0 bases, and 10 bases separated the two germline ends. The CDR3 is 16 residues long. From germline, CDR1 is SGHRS and CDR2 YFSETQ. The PCR had 60 Vbeta and 13 Jbeta primers. The table came from immunoSEQ multiplex PCR; TCRdb's copy has only in-frame clones and leaves some out. The data show some 130,000 clones, with roughly two thirds seen just once and 1.6% held by the top ten. The receptor's source is a man under 40 in good health and CMV-seropositive. V gene TRBV5-1 combines with J gene TRBJ1-6; perhaps TRBD1 as D (6 bases). Sequencing was performed on PBMCs. CDR3 amino acids: CASSSRGGSYNSPLHF. In DNA form, the CDR3 reads TGCGCCAGCAGCTCCAGGGGCGGCTCCTATAATTCACCCCTCCACTTT.